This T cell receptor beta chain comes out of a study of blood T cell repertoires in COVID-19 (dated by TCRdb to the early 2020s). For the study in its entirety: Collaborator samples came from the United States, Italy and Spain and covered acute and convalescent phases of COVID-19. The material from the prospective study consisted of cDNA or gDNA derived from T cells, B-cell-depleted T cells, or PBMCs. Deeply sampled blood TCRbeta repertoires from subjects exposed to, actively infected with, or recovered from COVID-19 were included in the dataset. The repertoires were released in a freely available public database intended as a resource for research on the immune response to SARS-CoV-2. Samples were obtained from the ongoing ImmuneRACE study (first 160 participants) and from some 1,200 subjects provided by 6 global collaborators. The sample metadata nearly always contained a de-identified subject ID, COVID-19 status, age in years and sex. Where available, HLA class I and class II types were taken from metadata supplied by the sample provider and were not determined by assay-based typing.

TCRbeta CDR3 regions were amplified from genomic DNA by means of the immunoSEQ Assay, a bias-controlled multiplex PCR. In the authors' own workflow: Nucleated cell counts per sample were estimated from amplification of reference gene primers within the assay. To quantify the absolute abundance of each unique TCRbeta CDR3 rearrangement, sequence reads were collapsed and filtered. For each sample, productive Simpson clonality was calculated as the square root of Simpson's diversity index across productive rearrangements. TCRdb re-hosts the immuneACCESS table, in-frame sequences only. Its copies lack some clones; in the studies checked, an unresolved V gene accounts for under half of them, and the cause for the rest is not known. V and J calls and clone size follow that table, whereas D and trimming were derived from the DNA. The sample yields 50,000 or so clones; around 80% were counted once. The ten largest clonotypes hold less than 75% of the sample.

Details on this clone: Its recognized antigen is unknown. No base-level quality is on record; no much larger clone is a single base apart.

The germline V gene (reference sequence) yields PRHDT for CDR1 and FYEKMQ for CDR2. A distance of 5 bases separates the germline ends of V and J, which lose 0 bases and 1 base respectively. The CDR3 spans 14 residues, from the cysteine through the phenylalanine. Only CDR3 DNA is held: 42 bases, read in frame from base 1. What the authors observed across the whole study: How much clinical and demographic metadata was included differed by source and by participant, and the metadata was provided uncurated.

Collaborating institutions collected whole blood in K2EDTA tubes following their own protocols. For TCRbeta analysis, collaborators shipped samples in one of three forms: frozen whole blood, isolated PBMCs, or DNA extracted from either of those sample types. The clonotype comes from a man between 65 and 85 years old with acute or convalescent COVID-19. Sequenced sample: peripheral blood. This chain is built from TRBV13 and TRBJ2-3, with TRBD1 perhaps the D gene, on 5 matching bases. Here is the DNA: TGTGCCAGCAGCTTAGGACAGGGCACAGATACGCAGTATTTT. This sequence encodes CASSLGQGTDTQYF.